Below, one T cell receptor beta chain is given with its context. Its antigen is unidentified. This specimen belongs to a study of Ad26.COV2.S vaccination and SARS-CoV-2 variants. Study details: By the intramuscular route, Ad26.COV2.S was given once, or twice 56 days apart.

Trimming removed 5 bases from V and 2 bases from J; junction bases left unmatched: 5. The CDR3 is 14 residues long. Germline-derived CDR1 and CDR2 are MNHEY and SVGAGI. This sample's treatment: about 20 received Ad26.COV2.S at low or high dose, single or two shots; about 5 received placebo; per-sample allocation not given. The study sampled participants on day 63 after the first vaccine or placebo injection. Method: immunoSEQ multiplex PCR; TCRdb's copy keeps in-frame clones and lacks some. The table shows about 680,000 clones, with around 92% occurring only once. Overall study results and limits: Possibly, TCR breadth and depth analyses underestimated total T cell responses.

The chain combines TRBV6-5 with TRBJ2-5, with 7 bases that match TRBD1. The source material was peripheral blood, sampled in a trial of Ad26.COV2.S vaccine versus placebo. The source is a person aged 18 to 59 who received the Ad26.COV2.S COVID-19 vaccine or a placebo. Written as DNA, the CDR3 is TGTGCCAGCAGTCGCCGGGACAGACAAGAGACCCAGTACTTC. Translating it yields CASSRRDRQETQYF.